This TCR beta chain was observed in a study of molecular identifiers for immune sequencing clone quantification (dated by TCRdb to the late 2010s). A note on the overall study: For a replicate experiment, RNA from around 20,000 or 99,000 naive CD8 T cells was divided into five aliquots, and four of the five aliquots were sequenced. This methods study benchmarked molecular-identifier clustering-based TCR repertoire sequencing (MIDCIRS) and TCR RNA copy counting, using CD8 T cells to do so.

Library creation used PCR. Sequenced using a NextSeq 500. Bulk TCR libraries were generated as previously described, with the TCR primers listed in Table S5 used. Total RNA was purified with the Qiagen AllPrep DNA/RNA kit. Before any analysis, reads coming from multiple sequencing runs of the same library were combined into one pool. In the paper's pipeline: Only reads with exact TCR constant sequence were kept, trimmed to 150 nt, and grouped by their 12-nt molecular barcodes. Reads inside each barcode group were sub-clustered using a 15% Levenshtein threshold, and a quality-weighted consensus sequence was constructed for each RNA molecule. Non-functional sequences were filtered out, along with any lower-count sequence sitting one edit away from another sequence. Based on fitting two negative binomial distributions, any barcode sub-cluster with under 20% of the maximum read count was discarded. TCRdb reprocessing: public reads trimmed at Q25 with fastp, clones called with MiXCR, in-frame beta chains kept. Under each unique CDR3 protein, matching rows form one entry showing the most common genes and DNA. The V and J calls here are based on TCRdb, not the publication. For this sample there are about 100,000 distinct CDR3 sequences; roughly a third appear just once. The leading ten clones occupy around 4% of the sample.

The CDR3 runs 15 residues from the cysteine to the phenylalanine. Left in the record is the CDR3 DNA by itself, 45 bases read in frame from the first base. The germline V gene sets CDR1 to SGHRS and CDR2 to YFSETQ. V and J are truncated by 0 bases and 2 bases respectively, leaving an intervening sequence of 8 bases. Results the study describes overall, beyond this receptor: The naive libraries included spiked-in Jurkat TCR RNA (roughly ten copies' worth), and this Jurkat TCR RNA is not part of the donor repertoire. When barcode sub-clustering was left out, chimeric consensus sequences inflated TCR diversity, with chimeras reaching as high as 47%. Modeling estimated roughly 3 recovered TCR RNA copies per cell, compared with 9.5 to 10 by digital PCR, which implies around 30% capture efficiency. In CMV-specific effector cells, over 98% of molecules were held by clones above 20 RNA copies, whereas under 1% of molecules were held by such clones in naive cells. Highly expanded clone sizes could be underestimated because identical TCR molecules may share a barcode. Spiked-in Jurkat TCR RNA equal to a single cell's worth was reported to be detectable even within one million naive CD8 T cells.

At least ten counts were recorded for this clonotype. Its antigen is not yet known. The sample holds no much larger clone one base away, and base qualities are not on file. Naive CD8 T cell libraries were made from 20,000 to 1,000,000 sorted cells using 10%, 30% or 50% of purified RNA. On a BD FACSAria II, naive CD8 T cells were FACS-sorted as CD8+CD4-CCR7+CD45RA+ and collected into RLT Plus buffer. To test detection sensitivity, Jurkat RNA equal to ten TCR copies was added to samples of roughly 19,000-1,100,000 naive CD8 T cells. CD8 T cells were enriched with RosetteSep CD8+ T Cell Enrichment Cocktail and Ficoll-Paque, followed by ACK red cell lysis.

The chain links TRBV5-1 with TRBJ2-2, with the D gene not confidently named. The TCR was taken from a human donor in good health. Some libraries in this study had Jurkat cell RNA spiked in. The sample consisted of naive CD8+ T cells from blood, with Jurkat cell RNA spiked in. This specimen's cell subset or site label, per the study, means: FACS-sorted CD8+CD4-CCR7+CD45RA+ naive T cells. The encoded CDR3 is CASSLETINTGELFF. The DNA sequence reads TGCGCCAGCAGCTTGGAGACGATAAACACCGGGGAGCTGTTTTTT.